This T cell receptor (beta chain) was profiled in a study of blood T cell repertoires in COVID-19 (dated by TCRdb to the early 2020s). Some background on the complete study: Collaborator samples came from the United States, Italy and Spain and covered acute and convalescent phases of COVID-19. The material from the prospective study consisted of cDNA or gDNA derived from T cells, B-cell-depleted T cells, or PBMCs. Deeply sampled blood TCRbeta repertoires from subjects exposed to, actively infected with, or recovered from COVID-19 were included in the dataset. The repertoires were released in a freely available public database meant as a resource for research on the immune response to SARS-CoV-2. The samples were drawn from two sources: the first 160 participants of the ongoing ImmuneRACE study, and 950 to 1,500 subjects contributed by 6 global collaborators. Nearly every sample came with metadata listing a de-identified subject ID, COVID-19 status, age in years and sex. HLA class I and class II types, where available, came from metadata supplied by the sample provider rather than from assay-based typing. What the authors observed across the whole study: Clinical and demographic metadata were provided uncurated, with the amount varying by source and participant.

Trimming takes 2 bases off V and 4 bases off J; junction bases not matched to a gene: 8. Via the germline V gene, CDR1 is KGHSH and CDR2 LQKENI. The CDR3 measures 17 amino acids from cysteine to phenylalanine. The CDR3 DNA has 51 bases and is translated from base 1. The table lists this clone with a count of one. What antigen it recognizes has not been identified. It has no much larger one-base neighbor in the sample; base qualities were not kept. One collaborating source in Seattle enrolled patients during active infection and followed them longitudinally through the course of disease. Each collaborating institution followed its own protocols to collect whole blood in K2EDTA tubes. For TCRbeta analysis, collaborator samples were shipped as frozen whole blood, as isolated PBMCs, or as DNA extracted from either sample type. TCRbeta CDR3 regions were amplified from genomic DNA by means of the immunoSEQ Assay, a bias-controlled multiplex PCR. Under the source paper's analysis protocol: Within the assay, amplification of reference gene primers was used to estimate how many nucleated cells each sample contained. Sequence reads were collapsed and filtered to measure the absolute abundance of every unique TCRbeta CDR3 rearrangement. For each sample, productive Simpson clonality was calculated as the square root of Simpson's diversity index over productive rearrangements. TCRdb's version of the immuneACCESS table is confined to in-frame rearrangements and falls short of the full clone set. An unresolved V gene accounts for under half of the shortfall where checked; the remainder is of unknown origin. Clone size and the V and J calls come from that table; the DNA yielded D and trimming. This sample gives about 170,000 clones in total; about 88% of them show up just once. The biggest ten clones account for 0.58% of the sample.

The sequence links TRBV18 to TRBJ2-1; 10 junctional bases match TRBD2. This sequence originates from a man between 60 and 70 years old with COVID-19, enrolled during active disease. Sequences were obtained from peripheral blood. The CDR3 in this case is CASSPVSSGGRYNEQFF. The DNA sequence reads TGTGCCAGCTCACCAGTGTCTAGCGGGGGACGATACAATGAGCAGTTCTTC.